These T cell receptor beta chains were read from a single sample in a study of identical twins. Each CDR3 protein gets one entry after TCRdb re-called the 5' RACE reads with MiXCR. The data show 260,000 or so distinct CDR3 sequences, approximately 6.8% seen once. These data also formed part of another study, on yellow fever vaccine responses in identical twins.

The sample was CD8+ T cells sorted from blood. The receptors were sampled from a woman younger than 30 in good health. Both conserved end residues are part of each CDR3. D genes are given only for firm matches. Clone sizes are given selectively: once, few, many, or a class where the clone is expanded.

v_call,j_call,cdr3_length,d_call,clone_size,cdr3_nt,cdr3_aa
TRBV7-9,TRBJ1-4,13,TRBD1,many,TGTGCCAGCAGCCCACGGACAGGCCCAAAACTGTTTTTT,CASSPRTGPKLFF
TRBV20-1,TRBJ2-1,13,-,-,TGCAGTGCTAGAGCTATTAATTACAATGAGCAGTTCTTC,CSARAINYNEQFF
TRBV11-2,TRBJ1-5,14,-,many,TGTGCCAGCAGCCCCGAATATAGCAATCAGCCCCAGCATTTT,CASSPEYSNQPQHF
TRBV20-1,TRBJ2-3,17,TRBD2,-,TGCAGTGCTAGTCACCGCGGGAGATCTCCTCGCACAGATACGCAGTATTTT,CSASHRGRSPRTDTQYF
TRBV12-5,TRBJ2-2,16,TRBD1,few,TGTGCTAGTGGCGAACCACAGGGGTTGGGCACCGGGGAGCTGTTTTTT,CASGEPQGLGTGELFF
TRBV4-1,TRBJ2-3,17,-,-,TGCGCCAGCAGCCAAGCGGGGGGCCGATTTAGCACAGATACGCAGTATTTT,CASSQAGGRFSTDTQYF
TRBV7-6,TRBJ2-5,16,TRBD2,few,TGTGCCAGCAGCTTCCGACTAGCGGGGAGACAAGAGACCCAGTACTTC,CASSFRLAGRQETQYF
TRBV7-2,TRBJ1-6,15,-,few,TGTGCCAGCAGCTTAGATCCGGGGTTGAATTCACCCCTCCACTTT,CASSLDPGLNSPLHF
TRBV6-1,TRBJ1-1,13,TRBD1,few,TGTGCCACCGGGGACAGGGGGAGGACTGAAGCTTTCTTT,CATGDRGRTEAFF
TRBV29-1,TRBJ2-3,11,-,many,TGCAGCGTGGGCGGCTCAGATACGCAGTATTTT,CSVGGSDTQYF
TRBV20-1,TRBJ2-2,13,-,few,TGCAGTGGGAGAGCGGTGAACACCGGGGAGCTGTTTTTT,CSGRAVNTGELFF
TRBV24-1,TRBJ1-3,13,-,few,TGTGCCACCAGTGAGCGTAACGGAAACACCATATATTTT,CATSERNGNTIYF
TRBV20-1,TRBJ2-7,15,-,many,TGCAGTGCTCCCCGCGGGGACGGGGGTTCCTACGAGCAGTACTTC,CSAPRGDGGSYEQYF
TRBV12-3/TRBV12-4,TRBJ2-2,15,-,many,TGTGCCAGCCAATCGGAGGGACCCAGTAGCGGGGAGCTGTTTTTT,CASQSEGPSSGELFF
TRBV5-1,TRBJ2-3,12,-,many,TGCGCCAGCAGCGGTGATAAAGATACGCAGTATTTT,CASSGDKDTQYF
TRBV29-1,TRBJ2-7,15,-,many,TGCAGCGTTGAAGGGACAGGGCGGGGGACTTACGAGCAGTACTTC,CSVEGTGRGTYEQYF